These 20 T cell receptor beta chains came from one sample sequenced in a study of shared clonotypes between healthy human individuals (dated by TCRdb to 2018 to 2021). The library was obtained by the immunoSEQ multiplex PCR assay. Held by TCRdb, this immuneACCESS table contains in-frame sequences only and omits some clones. Under half of the omission traces to an unresolved V gene where checked; the cause of the rest is unknown. Recorded for this sample are roughly 2.2 million clones; approximately 95% of them occurred a single time. The biggest ten clones account for 0.3% to 0.4% of the sample. The specimen was naive CD4+ T cells from PBMCs. The cell subset or site tag for this specimen amounts to: CD45RA+ positively selected. The receptors stem from a young man in good health. Some clones in this sample may be carry-over from other donors' samples.

V usage is TRBV28 and J usage is TRBJ1-2, with D unresolved. The germline CDR1 and CDR2 sequences are MDHEN and SYDVKM. Between the trimmed V and J ends, which lost 9 bases and 4 bases, there was a span of 15 bases. This CDR3 has 13 amino acids. In DNA, the CDR3 is TGTGCCAGTGAGTCGTCGCTAGCCTATGGCTACACCTTC. It is translated as CASESSLAYGYTF.

This clone has just one count. The chain has TRBV7-6 and TRBJ1-1; no reliable D call. The CDR3 is 13 amino acids. V lost 5 bases to trimming and J lost 6 bases, with 13 bases between them. Germline V gene data show CDR1 as SGHVS and CDR2 as FNYEAQ. CDR3 sequence: CASSPSFRAEAFF. For the CDR3, the DNA is TGTGCCAGCAGCCCATCTTTTAGGGCTGAAGCTTTCTTT. The variable domain in full, with the rest retrieved from reference TRBV7-6 and TRBJ1-1, is GAGVSQSPRYKVTKRGQDVALRCDPISGHVSLYWYRQALGQGPEFLTYFNYEAQQDKSGLPNDRFSAERPEGSISTLTIQRTEQRDSAMYRCASSPSFRAEAFFGQGTRLTVV.

This chain connects TRBV30 to TRBJ1-6; D is perhaps TRBD1 (6 bases). This CDR3 spans 16 amino acids. Germline CDR1 and CDR2: GTSNPN and SVGIG (reference sequence). Trimming removed 2 bases from V and 9 bases from J, with 20 bases in between. The CDR3 reads CAWSPHPQGQFSPLHF. The DNA of the CDR3 is TGTGCCTGGAGTCCCCACCCCCAAGGACAGTTTTCACCCCTCCACTTT.

The CDR3 reads CASSPESANEKLFF. CDR3 bases: TGTGCCAGCAGCCCCGAGTCGGCTAATGAAAAACTGTTTTTT. This chain uses TRBV28 with TRBJ1-4; unclear D gene. The CDR3 extends over 14 amino acids. Trimming removed 6 bases at V and 3 bases at J, with 11 bases between. The V gene's germline CDR1 is MDHEN and CDR2 SYDVKM.

The rearrangement joins TRBV28 to TRBJ2-1; TRBD2 matches 8 bases. The germline gives CDR1 MDHEN, CDR2 SYDVKM. Unmatched junction bases numbered 10, after V lost 7 bases and J lost 2 bases. The CDR3 sequence is 16 residues long. CDR3 nucleotides: TGTGCCAGCAACTCGGGCCCGGGAGGGCCCTACAATGAGCAGTTCTTC. It translates to CASNSGPGGPYNEQFF.

The V and J genes are TRBV6-6 and TRBJ2-2; D is ambiguous. The CDR3 totals 15 residues. Germline V gives CDR1 MNHNY, CDR2 SVGAGI (reference sequence). V was cut by 3 bases and J by 4 bases, with 12 bases left in between. As DNA, the CDR3 is TGTGCCAGCAGTTATCTCCAGTCAGGCACCGGGGAGCTGTTTTTT. It encodes CASSYLQSGTGELFF.

The V and J genes are TRBV4-3 and TRBJ2-7, with 7 bases that match TRBD2. Per the germline V gene, CDR1 is LGHNA and CDR2 is YSLEER. This CDR3 has 14 amino acids. Unmatched junction bases numbered 5, after V lost 1 base and J lost 5 bases. This chain's CDR3 is CASSQGLAVDEQYF. CDR3 DNA sequence: TGCGCCAGCAGCCAAGGCCTAGCGGTAGACGAGCAGTACTTC.

V gene TRBV28 combines with J gene TRBJ2-7; D assignment may be TRBD1 or TRBD2 (5 bases each). The CDR3 runs to 12 residues. The V gene's germline CDR1 is MDHEN and CDR2 SYDVKM. The V gene lost 10 bases and the J gene lost 4 bases, with 14 bases spanning the gap. This chain's CDR3 is CATHGDLYEQYF. In DNA form, the CDR3 reads TGTGCCACTCACGGGGACCTTTACGAGCAGTACTTC.

This clone appeared a single time. J is TRBJ2-7 and V is TRBV5-1; 9 bases agree with TRBD2. Germline loops: CDR1 SGHRS, CDR2 YFSETQ. The CDR3 has 14 amino acids. The V gene end was trimmed by 0 bases and the J gene end by 5 bases; junction bases not matched to a gene: 3. This CDR3 is CASSLEGGRDEQYF. CDR3 bases: TGCGCCAGCAGCTTGGAAGGCGGGAGGGACGAGCAGTACTTC.

About this clone itself: One end of the junction varies from germline; a read error may be responsible. The rearrangement joins TRBV5-1 to TRBJ2-1, with D possibly matching TRBD2 (6 bases). Germline V gene data show CDR1 as SGHRS and CDR2 as YFSETQ. The CDR3 totals 15 residues. The CDR3, as DNA: TGCGCCAGCAGCTTGGACGGGAGCTCCTACAATGGGCAGTTCTTC. Protein: CASSLDGSSYNGQFF.

The chain combines TRBV28 with TRBJ2-1; 13 nucleotides line up with TRBD2. Germline V gene lookup returns CDR1 MDHEN and CDR2 SYDVKM. J gave up 7 bases and V 6 bases, and 9 bases lay outside the gene matches. This CDR3 contains 16 residues. CDR3 sequence reads: CASSSAGTSGKNEQFF. The CDR3 DNA follows: TGTGCCAGCAGCTCCGCCGGGACTAGCGGGAAGAATGAGCAGTTCTTC.

This chain uses TRBV5-5 with TRBJ1-2; D call uncertain. The ends were cut back, 2 bases at V and 3 bases at J, with 11 bases in the middle. CDR3 length equals 14 residues. Germline CDR1 and CDR2: SGHKS and YYEKEE (reference sequence). CDR3 sequence (DNA): TGTGCCAGCAGCTTAAGAGACCTGTACTATGGCTACACCTTC. Amino acid sequence: CASSLRDLYYGYTF. The full variable domain, rest sourced from reference TRBV5-5 and TRBJ1-2, is DAGVTQSPTHLIKTRGQQVTLRCSPISGHKSVSWYQQVLGQGPQFIFQYYEKEERGRGNFPDRFSARQFPNYSSELNVNALLLGDSALYLCASSLRDLYYGYTFGSGTRLTVV.

This chain joins TRBV7-3 and TRBJ2-1; 11 nucleotides agree with TRBD2. Per the germline V gene, CDR1 is SGHTA and CDR2 is FQGTGA. The CDR3 spans 15 residues. The V gene end was trimmed by 5 bases and the J gene end by 7 bases; junction bases not matched to a gene: 7. The CDR3 reads CASSPTSGIINEQFF. The CDR3 DNA reads as TGTGCCAGCAGCCCGACTAGCGGGATCATTAATGAGCAGTTCTTC.

The V gene is TRBV6-1, the J gene TRBJ2-1; D ambiguous. CDR3 length equals 15 residues. Trimming shortened V by 5 bases and J by 0 bases, and 11 bases separated the two germline ends. CDR1 is MNHNS and CDR2 is SASEGT in the germline V gene. CDR3 region: CASSRVDPSYNEQFF. CDR3 DNA sequence: TGTGCCAGCAGTCGGGTGGACCCCTCCTACAATGAGCAGTTCTTC.

The chain employs TRBV7-2 and TRBJ2-7, with D perhaps matching TRBD1 (6 bases). Trimming left V 2 bases short and J 7 bases short, with 9 bases between. The CDR3 runs to 12 residues. The V gene's germline CDR1 is SGHTA and CDR2 FQGNSA. Written as DNA, the CDR3 is TGTGCCAGCAGCTTAACCAGGGGTGAGCAGTACTTC. It codes for CASSLTRGEQYF.

V gene TRBV6-1 combines with J gene TRBJ2-3, with D unresolved. The germline V and J ends were trimmed by 6 bases and 1 base, with 5 bases remaining between them. Germline assignment: CDR1 MNHNS and CDR2 SASEGT. The CDR3 length is 12 residues. The CDR3 is CASSWGTDTQYF. In DNA form, the CDR3 reads TGTGCCAGCAGCTGGGGCACAGATACGCAGTATTTT.

This chain joins TRBV15 and TRBJ2-5; D may be TRBD2 (5 bases). This CDR3 spans 14 amino acids. Germline V lookup: CDR1 LNHNV, CDR2 YYDKDF (reference sequence). V shed 1 base and J shed 4 bases, with 10 bases lying between them. CDR3 in amino acids: CATSRGVRGETQYF. DNA of the CDR3: TGTGCCACCAGCAGAGGGGTCCGGGGAGAGACCCAGTACTTC.

This clone was picked up one time. The chain combines TRBV7-2 with TRBJ2-1; perhaps TRBD2 as D (6 bases). Trimming shortened V by 5 bases and J by 4 bases, and 18 bases separated the two germline ends. This CDR3 region has 16 residues. Germline V gene sequence: CDR1 SGHTA, CDR2 FQGNSA. The CDR3 spells CASSHRRGGLYNEQFF. The DNA of the CDR3 is TGTGCCAGCAGCCACAGGCGGGGCGGTCTGTACAATGAGCAGTTCTTC.

Points on this clone: Other nucleotide sequences in the sample specify the same CDR3. The chain has TRBV7-9 and TRBJ2-1, with D unresolved. V was pared by 5 bases and J by 7 bases, with 6 bases between. This CDR3 is 11 amino acids long. Germline V CDR1 and CDR2: SEHNR, FQNEAQ (reference sequence). This chain's CDR3 is CASSPRNEQFF. The DNA of the CDR3 is TGTGCCAGCAGCCCTCGGAATGAGCAGTTCTTC.

The chain is built from TRBV5-1 and TRBJ2-7; TRBD1 matches 9 bases. V shed 4 bases and J 4 bases; nucleotides not matched to a gene: 12. The CDR3 has 16 amino acids. The germline V gene encodes CDR1 SGHRS and CDR2 YFSETQ. The chain's CDR3 is CASSPRWDRVSYEQYF. In nucleotides, the CDR3 is TGCGCCAGCAGCCCCCGGTGGGACAGGGTGTCGTACGAGCAGTACTTC.